Listed below are T cell receptor beta chains from one sample, sequenced in a study of T-cell memory formation after mild COVID-19. Via MiXCR, TCRdb re-called the 5' RACE reads, giving one row per CDR3 protein. The repertoire holds more than 350,000 distinct CDR3 sequences, with 15% to 20% as singletons. Sequencing input: PBMCs or a T cell subset sorted from them (not recorded which). The origin of the receptors is a man between 18 and 35 years old who had mild COVID-19 (a few samples of this study predate the infection). Cell type and time point are not known. CDR3s include the opening cysteine and the closing phenylalanine or tryptophan. The order of the fields is CDR3 protein, CDR3 DNA, D gene, clone size, V gene, J gene. The D gene is left open where the match is weak. Size tells how often a clone was seen (once, few, many) or the class of an expanded clone, and some rows leave it out.

CDR3: CASSEYNSHDGYTF; DNA: TGTGCCAGCAGTGAGTACAATTCCCACGATGGCTACACCTTC; D: NA; size: NA; V: TRBV9; J: TRBJ1-2
CDR3: CASSSTDRGSLDTQYF; DNA: TGTGCCAGCAGCTCGACGGACAGGGGAAGTTTAGATACGCAGTATTTT; D: TRBD1; size: few; V: TRBV7-9; J: TRBJ2-3
CDR3: CASSRTGTGYEQFF; DNA: TGCGCCAGCAGCCGAACCGGGACAGGGTATGAGCAGTTCTTC; D: TRBD1; size: NA; V: TRBV4-3; J: TRBJ2-1
CDR3: CASMSQGGETQYF; DNA: TGCGCCAGCATGAGCCAGGGTGGGGAGACCCAGTACTTC; D: NA; size: NA; V: TRBV5-1; J: TRBJ2-5
CDR3: CARGGGEQYF; DNA: TGTGCCAGGGGAGGGGGCGAGCAGTACTTC; D: NA; size: NA; V: TRBV7-8; J: TRBJ2-7
CDR3: CSGKTGARDEQFF; DNA: TGCAGCGGTAAGACAGGGGCTAGAGATGAGCAGTTCTTC; D: TRBD1; size: many; V: TRBV29-1; J: TRBJ2-1
CDR3: CASSQDRQGGMNTEAFF; DNA: TGCGCCAGCAGCCAAGACAGGCAGGGGGGAATGAACACTGAAGCTTTCTTT; D: TRBD1; size: few; V: TRBV4-1; J: TRBJ1-1
CDR3: CASSLYPGELFF; DNA: TGTGCCAGCAGCTTATACCCCGGGGAGCTGTTTTTT; D: NA; size: NA; V: TRBV7-3; J: TRBJ2-2
CDR3: CASSVEVSTDTQYF; DNA: TGTGCCAGCAGCGTAGAGGTCAGCACAGATACGCAGTATTTT; D: NA; size: NA; V: TRBV9; J: TRBJ2-3
CDR3: CASHRNTEAFF; DNA: TGTGCCAGCCACAGGAACACTGAAGCTTTCTTT; D: NA; size: few; V: TRBV6-4; J: TRBJ1-1
CDR3: CASRQTQGSDEQFF; DNA: TGCGCCAGCAGACAAACCCAGGGAAGCGATGAGCAGTTCTTC; D: NA; size: few; V: TRBV10-1; J: TRBJ2-1
CDR3: CASSFRQGLYEQYF; DNA: TGTGCCAGCAGCTTCAGACAGGGGCTCTACGAGCAGTACTTC; D: TRBD1; size: few; V: TRBV7-2; J: TRBJ2-7
CDR3: CASSSTGYGYTF; DNA: TGTGCCAGCAGTTCAACAGGGTATGGCTACACCTTC; D: NA; size: NA; V: TRBV27; J: TRBJ1-2
CDR3: CASSDERSSYEQYF; DNA: TGTGCCAGCAGCGACGAGAGGAGCTCCTACGAGCAGTACTTC; D: NA; size: few; V: TRBV13; J: TRBJ2-7
CDR3: CSARDGRDYEQYF; DNA: TGCAGTGCTAGAGATGGCAGAGATTACGAGCAGTACTTC; D: NA; size: NA; V: TRBV20-1; J: TRBJ2-7
CDR3: CASSFTSGGAGDTQYF; DNA: TGTGCCAGCAGCTTTACTAGCGGGGGGGCCGGGGATACGCAGTATTTT; D: TRBD2; size: few; V: TRBV5-4; J: TRBJ2-3
CDR3: CASSLTGDEKTQYF; DNA: TGCGCCAGCAGTCTTACAGGGGATGAGAAGACCCAGTACTTC; D: TRBD1; size: NA; V: TRBV5-1; J: TRBJ2-5
CDR3: CASRSGQGIYPLHF; DNA: TGTGCCAGCAGATCGGGACAGGGCATTTATCCCCTCCACTTT; D: TRBD1; size: NA; V: TRBV7-2; J: TRBJ1-6
CDR3: CASSSGTGGISGYTF; DNA: TGCGCCAGCAGCAGCGGGACAGGGGGAATCAGTGGCTACACCTTC; D: TRBD1; size: NA; V: TRBV5-1; J: TRBJ1-2
CDR3: CASTSLSKGTPDNSPLHF; DNA: TGCGCCAGCACCTCCCTATCGAAGGGGACCCCCGATAATTCACCCCTCCACTTT; D: NA; size: NA; V: TRBV10-1; J: TRBJ1-6
CDR3: CASTPGGSSGEQYF; DNA: TGCGCCAGCACCCCCGGGGGGTCCTCCGGTGAGCAGTACTTC; D: TRBD2; size: few; V: TRBV10-2; J: TRBJ2-7
CDR3: CASSQLAGGLTDTQYF; DNA: TGTGCCAGCAGCCAGCTAGCGGGGGGACTCACAGATACGCAGTATTTT; D: TRBD2; size: few; V: TRBV3-1; J: TRBJ2-3
CDR3: CASSLRPDRGSEQYF; DNA: TGTGCCAGCAGCTTACGACCGGACAGGGGGAGCGAGCAGTACTTC; D: TRBD1; size: few; V: TRBV7-3; J: TRBJ2-7
CDR3: CSARDRRTSGADTQYF; DNA: TGCAGTGCTAGAGATCGAAGGACTAGCGGGGCAGATACGCAGTATTTT; D: TRBD2; size: few; V: TRBV20-1; J: TRBJ2-3
CDR3: CASSYSTYPSYNEQFF; DNA: TGTGCCAGCAGTTACTCGACCTACCCATCCTACAATGAGCAGTTCTTC; D: NA; size: few; V: TRBV6-5; J: TRBJ2-1
CDR3: CASVTGTSNEQFF; DNA: TGTGCCAGCGTGACCGGGACCTCCAATGAGCAGTTCTTC; D: NA; size: many; V: TRBV2; J: TRBJ2-1
CDR3: CASWSGGSRHEQFF; DNA: TGTGCCAGCTGGAGCGGGGGGTCTCGTCATGAGCAGTTCTTC; D: TRBD2; size: few; V: TRBV27; J: TRBJ2-1
CDR3: CATTDDLGGYEQFF; DNA: TGTGCCACGACCGATGACCTTGGGGGCTATGAGCAGTTCTTC; D: NA; size: many; V: TRBV15; J: TRBJ2-1
CDR3: CATQHRAYSNQPQHF; DNA: TGTGCCACCCAGCACAGGGCCTATAGCAATCAGCCCCAGCATTTT; D: NA; size: NA; V: TRBV6-5; J: TRBJ1-5
CDR3: CASKTDGNTEAFF; DNA: TGTGCCAGCAAGACGGACGGTAACACTGAAGCTTTCTTT; D: NA; size: NA; V: TRBV12-3/TRBV12-4; J: TRBJ1-1
CDR3: CASSPSDSGSGYTF; DNA: TGTGCCAGCAGCCCCTCAGACAGCGGGAGTGGCTACACCTTC; D: NA; size: few; V: TRBV5-4; J: TRBJ1-2
CDR3: CSARDLGGGPYEQYF; DNA: TGCAGTGCTAGAGATTTGGGCGGGGGGCCTTACGAGCAGTACTTC; D: TRBD2; size: NA; V: TRBV20-1; J: TRBJ2-7
CDR3: CASSRDGITDTQYF; DNA: TGCGCCAGCAGCCGCGATGGAATCACAGATACGCAGTATTTT; D: NA; size: few; V: TRBV4-3; J: TRBJ2-3
CDR3: CSAPSGGAYNEQFF; DNA: TGCAGCGCCCCTAGCGGGGGTGCCTACAATGAGCAGTTCTTC; D: TRBD2; size: few; V: TRBV29-1; J: TRBJ2-1
CDR3: CASSPGQPIAKNIQYF; DNA: TGCGCCAGCAGCCCGGGACAGCCGATAGCCAAAAACATTCAGTACTTC; D: TRBD1; size: NA; V: TRBV5-1; J: TRBJ2-4
CDR3: CASSQDRRGTDTQYF; DNA: TGCGCCAGCAGCCAAGATCGGCGGGGTACAGATACGCAGTATTTT; D: NA; size: many; V: TRBV4-3; J: TRBJ2-3
CDR3: CAWSPNDEQFF; DNA: TGTGCCTGGAGTCCCAACGATGAGCAGTTCTTC; D: NA; size: NA; V: TRBV30; J: TRBJ2-1
CDR3: CASTLRTNTEAFF; DNA: TGTGCCAGCACCCTGAGGACGAACACTGAAGCTTTCTTT; D: NA; size: few; V: TRBV12-3/TRBV12-4; J: TRBJ1-1
CDR3: CASKANYGYTF; DNA: TGTGCCAGCAAAGCTAACTATGGCTACACCTTC; D: NA; size: NA; V: TRBV6-2/TRBV6-3; J: TRBJ1-2
CDR3: CASSLGDKDTQYF; DNA: TGCGCCAGCAGCTTGGGAGATAAGGATACGCAGTATTTT; D: NA; size: many; V: TRBV5-1; J: TRBJ2-3
CDR3: CASSPQASRLSYTF; DNA: TGTGCCAGCAGCCCCCAGGCAAGTCGTCTAAGCTACACCTTC; D: NA; size: NA; V: TRBV3-1; J: TRBJ1-2
CDR3: CASSQSDRSSYEQYF; DNA: TGTGCCAGCAGCCAAAGTGACAGGAGCTCCTACGAGCAGTACTTC; D: NA; size: NA; V: TRBV4-2; J: TRBJ2-7
CDR3: CASSVRQGSNQPQHF; DNA: TGTGCCAGCAGCGTCCGACAGGGTAGCAATCAGCCCCAGCATTTT; D: TRBD1; size: few; V: TRBV7-3; J: TRBJ1-5
CDR3: CASSARAGDTEAFF; DNA: TGTGCCAGTAGTGCCCGGGCCGGGGACACTGAAGCTTTCTTT; D: NA; size: NA; V: TRBV19; J: TRBJ1-1
CDR3: CATSDPSGRGAGELFF; DNA: TGTGCCACCAGTGATCCGTCGGGGAGGGGCGCCGGGGAGCTGTTTTTT; D: TRBD2; size: NA; V: TRBV24-1; J: TRBJ2-2
CDR3: CASGPNSGGLETQYF; DNA: TGTGCTAGTGGTCCCAATTCCGGCGGGTTGGAGACCCAGTACTTC; D: NA; size: few; V: TRBV12-5; J: TRBJ2-5
CDR3: CDSSVGGDTEAFF; DNA: TGTGACAGCAGCGTAGGGGGAGACACTGAAGCTTTCTTT; D: NA; size: once; V: TRBV7-8; J: TRBJ1-1
CDR3: CSARDRSSYGYTF; DNA: TGCAGTGCTAGAGACAGGTCGAGCTATGGCTACACCTTC; D: NA; size: NA; V: TRBV20-1; J: TRBJ1-2
CDR3: CASSRDRQETQYF; DNA: TGTGCCAGCAGCCGGGACAGACAAGAGACCCAGTACTTC; D: TRBD1; size: many; V: TRBV7-7; J: TRBJ2-5